This T cell receptor beta chain was sequenced during a study of PD-1 blockade in classical Hodgkin lymphoma. General observations from the study: The authors have not defined what causes the repertoire differences, possibly disease activity or prior therapy. Compared with baseline, CD4+ but not CD8+ TCR diversity had risen significantly by C4D1.

J lost 2 bases, V lost 4 bases, and 5 bases had no gene match. Germline V lookup: CDR1 SNHLY, CDR2 FYNNEI. This CDR3 region has 14 residues. This clone came up once. The antigen remains undetermined. Repertoires were generated with immunoSEQ multiplex PCR, while TCRdb's copy carries only in-frame clones and drops some. This repertoire shows roughly 150,000 clones, about 78% found once; its top ten account for roughly 10%. All patients relapsed after autologous stem cell transplantation, and brentuximab vedotin exposure varied. The patients, who had relapsed/refractory classical Hodgkin lymphoma, achieved best responses of complete response, partial response or progressive disease.

The chain is built from TRBV2 and TRBJ2-7, with 7 bases identical to TRBD1. Source: peripheral blood mononuclear cells (PBMCs), taken before the second cycle of nivolumab. This TCR was recovered from a human donor with classical Hodgkin lymphoma. The CDR3 sequence is CASSVDREPYEQYF. Written as DNA, the CDR3 is TGTGCCAGCAGTGTAGACAGGGAGCCCTACGAGCAGTACTTC.